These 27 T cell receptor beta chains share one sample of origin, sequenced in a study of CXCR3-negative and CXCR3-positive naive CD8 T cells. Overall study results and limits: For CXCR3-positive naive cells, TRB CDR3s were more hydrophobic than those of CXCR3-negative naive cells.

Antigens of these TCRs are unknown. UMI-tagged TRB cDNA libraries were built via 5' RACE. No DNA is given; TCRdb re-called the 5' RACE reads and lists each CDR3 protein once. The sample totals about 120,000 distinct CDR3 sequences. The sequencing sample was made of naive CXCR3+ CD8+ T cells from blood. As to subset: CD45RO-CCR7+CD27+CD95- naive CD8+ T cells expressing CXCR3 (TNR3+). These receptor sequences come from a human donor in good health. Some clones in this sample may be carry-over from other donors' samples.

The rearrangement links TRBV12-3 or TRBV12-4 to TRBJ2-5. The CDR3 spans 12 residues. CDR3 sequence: CASSIGQETQYF.

CDR3 amino acids: CASSQEAGVGEQYF. The V gene is TRBV4-1, the J gene TRBJ2-7; TCRdb names TRBD2, which stays unverified in the absence of DNA. There are 14 residues in the CDR3. Germline CDR1 is MGHRA and CDR2 is YSYEKL.

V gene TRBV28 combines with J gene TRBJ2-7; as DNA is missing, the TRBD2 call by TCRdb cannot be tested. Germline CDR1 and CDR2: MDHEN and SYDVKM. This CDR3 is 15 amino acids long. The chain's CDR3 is CASSLPFGGGYEQYF.

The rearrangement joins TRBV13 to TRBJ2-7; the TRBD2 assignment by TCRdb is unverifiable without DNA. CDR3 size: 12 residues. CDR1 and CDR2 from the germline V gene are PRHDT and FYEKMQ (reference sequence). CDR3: CASSEGAYEQYF.

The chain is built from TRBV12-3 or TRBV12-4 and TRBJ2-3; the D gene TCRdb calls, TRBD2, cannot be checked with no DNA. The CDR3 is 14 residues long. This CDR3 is CASNGWLAGNTQYF.

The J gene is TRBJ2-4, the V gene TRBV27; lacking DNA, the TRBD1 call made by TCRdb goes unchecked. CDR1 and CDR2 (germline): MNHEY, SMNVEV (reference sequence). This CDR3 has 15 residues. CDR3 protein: CASSSSDRGDNIQYF.

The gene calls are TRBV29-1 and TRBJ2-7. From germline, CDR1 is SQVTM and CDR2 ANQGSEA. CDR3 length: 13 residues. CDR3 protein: CSVGTAESYEQYF.

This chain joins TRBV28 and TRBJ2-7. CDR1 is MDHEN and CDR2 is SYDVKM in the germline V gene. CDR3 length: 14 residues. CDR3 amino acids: CASTISGDAYEQYF. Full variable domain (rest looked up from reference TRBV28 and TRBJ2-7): DVKVTQSSRYLVKRTGEKVFLECVQDMDHENMFWYRQDPGLGLRLIYFSYDVKMKEKGDIPEGYSVSREKKERFSLILESASTNQTSMYLCASTISGDAYEQYFGPGTRLTVT.

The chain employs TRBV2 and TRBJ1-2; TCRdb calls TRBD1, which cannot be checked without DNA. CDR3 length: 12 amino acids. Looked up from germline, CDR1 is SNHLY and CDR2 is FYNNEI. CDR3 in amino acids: CASSQGPYGYTF. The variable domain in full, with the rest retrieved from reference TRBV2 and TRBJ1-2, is EPEVTQTPSHQVTQMGQEVILRCVPISNHLYFYWYRQILGQKVEFLVSFYNNEISEKSEIFDDQFSVERPDGSNFTLKIRSTKLEDSAMYFCASSQGPYGYTFGSGTRLTVV.

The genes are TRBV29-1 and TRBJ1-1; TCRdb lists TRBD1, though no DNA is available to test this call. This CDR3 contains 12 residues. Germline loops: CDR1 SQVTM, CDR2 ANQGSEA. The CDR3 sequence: CSGQVLNTEAFF. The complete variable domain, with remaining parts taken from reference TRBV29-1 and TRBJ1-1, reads SAVISQKPSRDICQRGTSLTIQCQVDSQVTMMFWYRQQPGQSLTLIATANQGSEATYESGFVIDKFPISRPNLTFSTLTVSNMSPEDSSIYLCSGQVLNTEAFFGQGTRLTVV.

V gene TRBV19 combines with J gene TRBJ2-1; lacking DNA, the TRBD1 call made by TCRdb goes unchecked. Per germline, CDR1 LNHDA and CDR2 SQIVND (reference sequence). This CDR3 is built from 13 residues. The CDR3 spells CASSLAGNNEQFF.

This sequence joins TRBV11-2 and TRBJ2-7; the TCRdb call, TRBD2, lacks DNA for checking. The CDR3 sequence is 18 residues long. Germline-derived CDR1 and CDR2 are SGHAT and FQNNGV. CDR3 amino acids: CASSFTGLAGGPSWEQYF.

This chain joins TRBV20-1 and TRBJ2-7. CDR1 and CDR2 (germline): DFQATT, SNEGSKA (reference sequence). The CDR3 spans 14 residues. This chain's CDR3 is CSARDGLSAYEQYF.

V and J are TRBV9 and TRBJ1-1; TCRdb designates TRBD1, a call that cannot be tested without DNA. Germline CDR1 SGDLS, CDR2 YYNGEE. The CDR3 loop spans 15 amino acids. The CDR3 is CASSVDGTPNTEAFF.

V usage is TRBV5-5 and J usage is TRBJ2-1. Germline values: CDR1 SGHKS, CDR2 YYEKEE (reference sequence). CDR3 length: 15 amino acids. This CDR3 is CASSFTGSSYNEQFF.

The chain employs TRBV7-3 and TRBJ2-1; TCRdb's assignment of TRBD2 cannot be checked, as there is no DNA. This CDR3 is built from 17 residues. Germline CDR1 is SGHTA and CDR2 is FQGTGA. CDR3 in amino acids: CASSLRGTSGSNNEQFF.

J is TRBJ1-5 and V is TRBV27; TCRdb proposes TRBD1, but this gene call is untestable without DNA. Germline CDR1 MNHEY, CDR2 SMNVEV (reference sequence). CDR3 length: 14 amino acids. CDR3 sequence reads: CASGLQGGNQPQHF.

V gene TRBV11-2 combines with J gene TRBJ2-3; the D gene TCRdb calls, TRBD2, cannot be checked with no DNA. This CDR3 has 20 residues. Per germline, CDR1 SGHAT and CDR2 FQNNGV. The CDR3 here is CASSSPLGTSGRAATDTQYF.

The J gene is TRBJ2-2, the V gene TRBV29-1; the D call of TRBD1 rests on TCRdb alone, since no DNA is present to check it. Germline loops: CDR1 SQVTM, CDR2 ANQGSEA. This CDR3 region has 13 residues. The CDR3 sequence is CSSGQGDTGELFF.

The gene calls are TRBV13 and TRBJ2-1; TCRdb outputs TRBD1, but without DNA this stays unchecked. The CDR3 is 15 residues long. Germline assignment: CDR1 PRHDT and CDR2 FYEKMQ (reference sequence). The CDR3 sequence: CASSHDPTEGNEQFF.

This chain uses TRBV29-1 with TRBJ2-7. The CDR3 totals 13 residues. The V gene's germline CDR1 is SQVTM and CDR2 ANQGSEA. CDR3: CSVELGASYEQYF.

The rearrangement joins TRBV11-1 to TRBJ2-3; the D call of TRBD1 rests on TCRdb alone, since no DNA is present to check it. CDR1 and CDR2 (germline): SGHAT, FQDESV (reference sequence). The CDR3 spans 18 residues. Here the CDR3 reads CASSPLHFGTETSDTQYF.

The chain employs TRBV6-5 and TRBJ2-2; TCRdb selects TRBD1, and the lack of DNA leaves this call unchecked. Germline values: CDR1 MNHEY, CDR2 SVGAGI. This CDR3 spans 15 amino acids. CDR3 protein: CASSTGDRNTGELFF.

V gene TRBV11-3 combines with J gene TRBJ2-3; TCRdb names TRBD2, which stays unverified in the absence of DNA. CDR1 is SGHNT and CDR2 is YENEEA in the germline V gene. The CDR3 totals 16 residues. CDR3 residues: CASSSPGTSGGDTQYF.

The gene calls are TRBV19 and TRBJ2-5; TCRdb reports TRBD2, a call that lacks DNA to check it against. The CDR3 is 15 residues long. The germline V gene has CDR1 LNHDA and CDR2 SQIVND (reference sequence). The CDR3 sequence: CASSLVGGYQETQYF.

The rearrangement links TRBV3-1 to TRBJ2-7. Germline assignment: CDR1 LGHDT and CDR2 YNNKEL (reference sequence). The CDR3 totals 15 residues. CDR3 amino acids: CARTKKRRVEYEQYF.

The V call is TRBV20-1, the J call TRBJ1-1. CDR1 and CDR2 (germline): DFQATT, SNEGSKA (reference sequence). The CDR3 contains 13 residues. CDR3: CSASPGFGTEAFF.